What follows describes a single T cell receptor beta chain. At the DNA level, this CDR3 is encoded by other sequences in the same sample as well. This sample is part of a study of blood T cell repertoires in COVID-19. Methods used by the authors: Estimated nucleated cell counts came from reference gene primer amplification. The protocol was immunoSEQ multiplex PCR, while the TCRdb copy is restricted to in-frame clones and leaves out a portion. The V and J calls and clone size are taken from that table; D and trimming were inferred from the DNA. The data hold some 210,000 clones, with 75% to 85% observed a single time. This CDR3 spans 14 amino acids. Trimming at V came to 4 bases and at J to 3 bases, leaving 4 bases not matched to a gene. CDR1 and CDR2 (germline): SGHRS, YFSETQ. Self-reported history from a screening survey and questionnaire set each donor's cohort.

The chain employs TRBV5-1 and TRBJ2-3, with 8 bases fitting TRBD1. This TCR was recovered from a man aged 30-40 years with acute COVID-19. Source material: PBMCs or T cells enriched from blood (not recorded which). CDR3 region: CASSPGQGTDTQYF. CDR3 nucleotide sequence: TGCGCCAGCAGCCCCGGACAGGGTACAGATACGCAGTATTTT.